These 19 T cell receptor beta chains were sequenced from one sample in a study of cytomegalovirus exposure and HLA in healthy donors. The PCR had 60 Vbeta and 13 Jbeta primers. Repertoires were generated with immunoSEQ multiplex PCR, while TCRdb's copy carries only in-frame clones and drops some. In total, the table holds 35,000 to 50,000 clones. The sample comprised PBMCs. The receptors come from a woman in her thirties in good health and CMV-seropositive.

The CDR3 protein is CASSLRPGTGEWNEQYF. The CDR3 nucleotides are TGTGCCAGCAGCTTGCGGCCCGGGACAGGGGAGTGGAACGAGCAGTACTTC. The V and J genes are TRBV5-5 and TRBJ2-7; TRBD1 matches 10 bases. With V trimmed by 1 base and J by 5 bases, 12 bases remained unmatched. CDR3 length equals 17 residues. Germline loops: CDR1 SGHKS, CDR2 YYEKEE (reference sequence).

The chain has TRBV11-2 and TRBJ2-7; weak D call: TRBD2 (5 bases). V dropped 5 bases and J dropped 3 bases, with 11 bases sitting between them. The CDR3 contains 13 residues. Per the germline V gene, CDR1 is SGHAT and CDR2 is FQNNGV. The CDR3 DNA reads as TGTGCCAGCAGCATCGGACGGGGCTACGAGCAGTACTTC. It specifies CASSIGRGYEQYF.

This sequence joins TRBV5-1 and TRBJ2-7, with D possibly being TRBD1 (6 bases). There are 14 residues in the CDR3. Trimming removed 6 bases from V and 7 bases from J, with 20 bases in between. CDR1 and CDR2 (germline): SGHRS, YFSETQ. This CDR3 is CASTENPGVGEQYF. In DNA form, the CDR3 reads TGCGCCAGCACGGAAAATCCAGGGGTAGGGGAGCAGTACTTC.

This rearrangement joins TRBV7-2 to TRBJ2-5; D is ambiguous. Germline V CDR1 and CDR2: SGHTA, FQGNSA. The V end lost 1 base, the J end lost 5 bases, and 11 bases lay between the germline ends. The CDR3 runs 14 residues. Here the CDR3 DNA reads TGTGCCAGCAGCTTAGTTCGGCTAGTTGAGACCCAGTACTTC. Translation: CASSLVRLVETQYF.

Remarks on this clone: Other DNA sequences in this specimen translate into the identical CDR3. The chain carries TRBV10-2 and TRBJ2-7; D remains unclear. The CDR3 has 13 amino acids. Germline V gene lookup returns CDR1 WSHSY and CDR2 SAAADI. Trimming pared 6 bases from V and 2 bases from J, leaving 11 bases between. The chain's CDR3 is CASSEAPTYEQYF. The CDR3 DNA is TGCGCCAGCAGCGAAGCCCCCACCTACGAGCAGTACTTC.

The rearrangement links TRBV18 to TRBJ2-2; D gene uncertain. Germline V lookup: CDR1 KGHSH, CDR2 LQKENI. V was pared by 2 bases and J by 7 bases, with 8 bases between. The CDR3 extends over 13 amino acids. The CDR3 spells CASSPGQDGELFF. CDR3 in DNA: TGTGCCAGCTCACCAGGGCAAGACGGGGAGCTGTTTTTT.

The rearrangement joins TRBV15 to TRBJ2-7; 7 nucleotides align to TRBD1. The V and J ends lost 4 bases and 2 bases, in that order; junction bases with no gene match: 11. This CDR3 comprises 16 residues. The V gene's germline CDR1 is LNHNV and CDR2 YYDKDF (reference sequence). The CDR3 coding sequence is TGTGCCACCAGCAAACAAATCTGGGACAGTACCTACGAGCAGTACTTC. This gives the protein CATSKQIWDSTYEQYF.

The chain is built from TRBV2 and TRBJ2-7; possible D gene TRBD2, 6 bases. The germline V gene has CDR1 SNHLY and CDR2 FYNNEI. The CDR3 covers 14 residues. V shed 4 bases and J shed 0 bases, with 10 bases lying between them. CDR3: CASSGQGGSYEQYF. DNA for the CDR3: TGTGCCAGCAGTGGGCAGGGAGGCTCCTACGAGCAGTACTTC. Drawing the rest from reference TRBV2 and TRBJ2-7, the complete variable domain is EPEVTQTPSHQVTQMGQEVILRCVPISNHLYFYWYRQILGQKVEFLVSFYNNEISEKSEIFDDQFSVERPDGSNFTLKIRSTKLEDSAMYFCASSGQGGSYEQYFGPGTRLTVT.

In DNA form, the CDR3 reads TGTGCCACCAGGGGTTCTAACTATGGCTACACCTTC. Protein product: CATRGSNYGYTF. V usage is TRBV19 and J usage is TRBJ1-2, with a weak D call TRBD1 (6 bases). V was pared by 10 bases and J by 0 bases, with 9 bases between. CDR3 length: 12 residues. The germline CDR1 and CDR2 sequences are LNHDA and SQIVND (reference sequence).

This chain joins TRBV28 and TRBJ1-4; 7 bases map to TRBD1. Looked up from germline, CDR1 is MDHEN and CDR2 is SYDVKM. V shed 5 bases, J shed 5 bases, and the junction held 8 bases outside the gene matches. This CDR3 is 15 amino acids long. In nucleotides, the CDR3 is TGTGCCAGCAGTCCCCCGGACAGGAGGAATGAAAAACTGTTTTTT. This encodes CASSPPDRRNEKLFF.

The CDR3 sequence: CASMGLRGPNEKLFF. CDR3 nucleotide sequence: TGTGCCAGCATGGGGCTGAGGGGGCCGAATGAAAAACTGTTTTTT. The chain has TRBV2 and TRBJ1-4, with 7 bases identical to TRBD1. The CDR3 extends over 15 amino acids. CDR1 is SNHLY, CDR2 FYNNEI, per germline. Trimming removed 7 bases from V and 5 bases from J; junction bases left unmatched: 10.

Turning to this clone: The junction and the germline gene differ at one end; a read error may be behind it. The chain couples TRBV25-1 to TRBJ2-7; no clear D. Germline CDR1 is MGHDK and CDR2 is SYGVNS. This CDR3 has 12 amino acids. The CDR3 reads CASSEYEERIIF. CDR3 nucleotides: TGTGCCAGCAGTGAATACGAGGAGAGAATCATCTTC.

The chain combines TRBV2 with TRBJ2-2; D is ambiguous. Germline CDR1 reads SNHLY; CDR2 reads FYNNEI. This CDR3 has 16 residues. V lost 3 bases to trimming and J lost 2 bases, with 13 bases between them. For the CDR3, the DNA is TGTGCCAGCAGTGAGAGACAATTAGGCAACACCGGGGAGCTGTTTTTT. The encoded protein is CASSERQLGNTGELFF.

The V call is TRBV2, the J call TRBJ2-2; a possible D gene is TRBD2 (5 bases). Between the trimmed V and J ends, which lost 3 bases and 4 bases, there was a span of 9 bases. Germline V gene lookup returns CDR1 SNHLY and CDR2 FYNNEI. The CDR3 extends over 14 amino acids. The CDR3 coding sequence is TGTGCCAGCAGTGATGGACGGGGCACCGGGGAGCTGTTTTTT. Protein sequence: CASSDGRGTGELFF.

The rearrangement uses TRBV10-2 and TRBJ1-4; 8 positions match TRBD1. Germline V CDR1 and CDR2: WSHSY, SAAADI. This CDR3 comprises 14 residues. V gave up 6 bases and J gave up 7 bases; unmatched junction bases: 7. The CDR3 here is CASRGGTGGEKLFF. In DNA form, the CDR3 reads TGCGCCAGCAGAGGAGGGACAGGCGGTGAAAAACTGTTTTTT.

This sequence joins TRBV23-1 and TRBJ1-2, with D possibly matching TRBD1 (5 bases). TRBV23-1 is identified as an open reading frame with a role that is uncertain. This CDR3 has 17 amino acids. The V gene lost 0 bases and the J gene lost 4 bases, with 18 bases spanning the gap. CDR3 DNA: TGCGCCAGCAGTCAATCGGGTTTTACGGCAGGGATCTATGGCTACACCTTC. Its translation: CASSQSGFTAGIYGYTF.

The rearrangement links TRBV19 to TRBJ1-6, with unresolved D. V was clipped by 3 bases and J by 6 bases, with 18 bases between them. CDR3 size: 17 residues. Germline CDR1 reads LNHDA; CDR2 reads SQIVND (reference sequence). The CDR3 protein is CASSIDRLEGGNSPLHF. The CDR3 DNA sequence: TGTGCCAGTAGTATCGATCGGCTCGAGGGAGGTAATTCACCCCTCCACTTT.

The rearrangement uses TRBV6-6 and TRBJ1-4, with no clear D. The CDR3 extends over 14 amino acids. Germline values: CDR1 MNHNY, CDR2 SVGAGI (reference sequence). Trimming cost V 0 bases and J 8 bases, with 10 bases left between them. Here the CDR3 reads CASSYSPGAEKLFF. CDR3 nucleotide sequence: TGTGCCAGCAGTTACTCGCCGGGAGCGGAAAAACTGTTTTTT.

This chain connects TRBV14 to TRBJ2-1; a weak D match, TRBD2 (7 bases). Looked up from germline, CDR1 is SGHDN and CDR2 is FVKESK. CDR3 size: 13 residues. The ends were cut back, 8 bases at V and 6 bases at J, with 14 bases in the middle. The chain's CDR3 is CASGRAGANEQFF. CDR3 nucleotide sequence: TGTGCCAGCGGAAGGGCGGGGGCCAATGAGCAGTTCTTC.